This TCR beta chain was observed in a study of vaccination effects on CD4 cells after COVID-19. Findings and caveats of the study: Among infection- and vaccine-induced clones, marked clonal contraction occurred late after vaccination. The authors studied few convalescent patients and collected no early post-infection timepoints.

Germline V gives CDR1 MNHEY, CDR2 SVGAGI. J was trimmed by 3 bases and V by 6 bases; bases with no gene match: 7. This CDR3 has 15 amino acids. Clones were read by immunoSEQ multiplex PCR, and TCRdb kept only the in-frame ones, dropping some. This table has roughly 41,000 clones, about 60% appearing once. Prior to sequencing, the ViraFEST assay stimulated PBMC with viral peptide pools, which expanded the antigen-specific CD4+ T cells. It was after around eleven days of culture that CD4+ T cells were isolated. Having tested negative for nucleocapsid antibodies, the vaccine recipients showed no prior SARS-CoV-2 infection. IL-2 medium took the place of half the medium on both days 3 and 7. As concerns this clone: Antigen specificity is unknown.

This chain uses TRBV6-5 with TRBJ2-1; 8 positions match TRBD2. The specimen comprised CD4+ T cells from PBMCs cultured with HCoV-OC43 spike peptides, sampled before COVID-19 vaccination. Specified subset: HCoV-OC43 spike overlapping peptide pool stimulation. This receptor was obtained from a human donor who received a COVID-19 vaccine. CDR3 in DNA: TGTGCCAGCAGGAGGAGCGGGGGCCGCTACAATGAGCAGTTCTTC. This encodes CASRRSGGRYNEQFF.